Listed here are 8 T cell receptor beta chains from one sample, sequenced in a study of blood T cell repertoires in COVID-19 (TCRdb year 2020). The library was produced with the immunoSEQ multiplex PCR assay. Drawn from immuneACCESS, this table holds only the in-frame rearrangements with V and J called that TCRdb kept. Clones are partly lost; checked studies trace under half to an unresolved V gene and leave the rest unexplained. The sample includes roughly 120,000 clones, with roughly nine tenths observed a single time. Of the sample, 3.5% to 5% falls within the top ten clones. The sample taken for sequencing was peripheral blood. These receptors all stem from a man aged 60 to 75 with COVID-19, enrolled during active disease.

This CDR3 is CSVGAGPSEKLFF. CDR3 nucleotides: TGCAGCGTTGGGGCAGGGCCGAGTGAAAAACTGTTTTTT. The rearrangement links TRBV29-1 to TRBJ1-4; D is perhaps TRBD1 (5 bases). The CDR3 runs 13 residues. Trimming stripped 4 bases from V and 7 bases from J, with 13 bases between. Germline V CDR1 and CDR2: SQVTM, ANQGSEA.

V is TRBV11-2 and J is TRBJ2-5; 8 bases are shared with TRBD1. The CDR3 extends over 15 amino acids. Germline CDR1 and CDR2: SGHAT and FQNNGV. The V segment lost 1 base and the J segment 5 bases; nucleotides outside the gene matches: 6. The CDR3 loop reads CASSLGAGGFETQYF. The CDR3 DNA is TGTGCCAGCAGCTTAGGGGCAGGGGGCTTCGAGACCCAGTACTTC.

The V call is TRBV2, the J call TRBJ2-7, with TRBD2 matching 12 bases. CDR3 size: 15 residues. The germline V gene encodes CDR1 SNHLY and CDR2 FYNNEI. V was clipped by 6 bases and J by 5 bases; unmatched bases: 8. CDR3 in DNA: TGTGCCAGCAGGAGACTAGCGGGAGTTTCCCACGAGCAGTACTTC. Its translation: CASRRLAGVSHEQYF.

The rearrangement uses TRBV5-1 and TRBJ2-7; 7 bases fit TRBD1. Germline CDR1 SGHRS, CDR2 YFSETQ. CDR3 size: 14 residues. V trimming: 3 bases; J trimming: 3 bases; junction bases outside the gene matches: 6. CDR3 amino acids: CASSYWDRGYEQYF. CDR3 coding DNA: TGCGCCAGCAGCTACTGGGACAGAGGCTACGAGCAGTACTTC.

The chain is built from TRBV11-3 and TRBJ2-1; no clear D gene. The CDR3 is 13 amino acids. V was clipped by 6 bases and J by 6 bases, with 12 bases between them. Germline CDR1 is SGHNT and CDR2 is YENEEA. The CDR3 bases are TGTGCCAGCAGTAGCCTAGAATCCAATGAGCAGTTCTTC. As protein: CASSSLESNEQFF.

V usage is TRBV20-1 and J usage is TRBJ2-5, with D unresolved. V shed 4 bases and J shed 2 bases, with 2 bases lying between them. The CDR3 covers 10 residues. Germline assignment: CDR1 DFQATT and CDR2 SNEGSKA (reference sequence). CDR3: CSATQETQYF. The CDR3 region has the DNA TGCAGTGCTACACAAGAGACCCAGTACTTC.

V is TRBV25-1 and J is TRBJ1-1, with a possible D match to TRBD1 (5 bases). The CDR3 spans 13 residues. V lost 5 bases and J 6 bases, leaving 13 bases between the germline ends. Germline V gene lookup returns CDR1 MGHDK and CDR2 SYGVNS. CDR3 in amino acids: CASSNQGVAEAFF. CDR3 nucleotides: TGTGCCAGCAGTAATCAGGGTGTAGCTGAAGCTTTCTTT.

The chain has TRBV19 and TRBJ2-2; D may be TRBD1 (5 bases). This CDR3 contains 15 residues. Germline-derived CDR1 and CDR2 are LNHDA and SQIVND (reference sequence). V lost 6 bases, J lost 2 bases, and 13 bases lay in between. CDR3 coding DNA: TGTGCCAGTAGACCTCGACAGTTCAACACCGGGGAGCTGTTTTTT. The encoded protein is CASRPRQFNTGELFF.